The table lists the clone carrying this T cell receptor (beta chain) with a count of one. The assay was immunoSEQ multiplex PCR, and TCRdb's table has in-frame clones only and misses some. Of approximately 440,000 clones listed, around 91% are singletons. Participants came from roughly 24 US areas, aged roughly 18 to 95 years. Cohorts were determined from participant-reported clinical history. This specimen belongs to a study of blood T cell repertoires in COVID-19. Overall study context: Donors in the United States, Italy and Spain gave samples during acute or convalescent COVID-19. The analysed material was cDNA or gDNA that came from T cells, B-cell-depleted T cells, or PBMCs.

This clonotype was sampled from a man aged 18 to 29 who had recovered from COVID-19. The sequencing input was PBMCs or T cells enriched from blood (not recorded which).

CDR3 residues: CATSDRTGAGNNEQFF. The CDR3 region has the DNA TGTGCCACCAGTGACAGGACAGGGGCCGGTAACAATGAGCAGTTCTTC. The J gene is TRBJ2-1, the V gene TRBV24-1, with 9 bases lining up with TRBD1. The CDR3 length is 16 residues. The germline gives CDR1 KGHDR, CDR2 SFDVKD. With 4 bases clipped from V and 5 bases from J, the junction kept 8 bases outside the gene matches.